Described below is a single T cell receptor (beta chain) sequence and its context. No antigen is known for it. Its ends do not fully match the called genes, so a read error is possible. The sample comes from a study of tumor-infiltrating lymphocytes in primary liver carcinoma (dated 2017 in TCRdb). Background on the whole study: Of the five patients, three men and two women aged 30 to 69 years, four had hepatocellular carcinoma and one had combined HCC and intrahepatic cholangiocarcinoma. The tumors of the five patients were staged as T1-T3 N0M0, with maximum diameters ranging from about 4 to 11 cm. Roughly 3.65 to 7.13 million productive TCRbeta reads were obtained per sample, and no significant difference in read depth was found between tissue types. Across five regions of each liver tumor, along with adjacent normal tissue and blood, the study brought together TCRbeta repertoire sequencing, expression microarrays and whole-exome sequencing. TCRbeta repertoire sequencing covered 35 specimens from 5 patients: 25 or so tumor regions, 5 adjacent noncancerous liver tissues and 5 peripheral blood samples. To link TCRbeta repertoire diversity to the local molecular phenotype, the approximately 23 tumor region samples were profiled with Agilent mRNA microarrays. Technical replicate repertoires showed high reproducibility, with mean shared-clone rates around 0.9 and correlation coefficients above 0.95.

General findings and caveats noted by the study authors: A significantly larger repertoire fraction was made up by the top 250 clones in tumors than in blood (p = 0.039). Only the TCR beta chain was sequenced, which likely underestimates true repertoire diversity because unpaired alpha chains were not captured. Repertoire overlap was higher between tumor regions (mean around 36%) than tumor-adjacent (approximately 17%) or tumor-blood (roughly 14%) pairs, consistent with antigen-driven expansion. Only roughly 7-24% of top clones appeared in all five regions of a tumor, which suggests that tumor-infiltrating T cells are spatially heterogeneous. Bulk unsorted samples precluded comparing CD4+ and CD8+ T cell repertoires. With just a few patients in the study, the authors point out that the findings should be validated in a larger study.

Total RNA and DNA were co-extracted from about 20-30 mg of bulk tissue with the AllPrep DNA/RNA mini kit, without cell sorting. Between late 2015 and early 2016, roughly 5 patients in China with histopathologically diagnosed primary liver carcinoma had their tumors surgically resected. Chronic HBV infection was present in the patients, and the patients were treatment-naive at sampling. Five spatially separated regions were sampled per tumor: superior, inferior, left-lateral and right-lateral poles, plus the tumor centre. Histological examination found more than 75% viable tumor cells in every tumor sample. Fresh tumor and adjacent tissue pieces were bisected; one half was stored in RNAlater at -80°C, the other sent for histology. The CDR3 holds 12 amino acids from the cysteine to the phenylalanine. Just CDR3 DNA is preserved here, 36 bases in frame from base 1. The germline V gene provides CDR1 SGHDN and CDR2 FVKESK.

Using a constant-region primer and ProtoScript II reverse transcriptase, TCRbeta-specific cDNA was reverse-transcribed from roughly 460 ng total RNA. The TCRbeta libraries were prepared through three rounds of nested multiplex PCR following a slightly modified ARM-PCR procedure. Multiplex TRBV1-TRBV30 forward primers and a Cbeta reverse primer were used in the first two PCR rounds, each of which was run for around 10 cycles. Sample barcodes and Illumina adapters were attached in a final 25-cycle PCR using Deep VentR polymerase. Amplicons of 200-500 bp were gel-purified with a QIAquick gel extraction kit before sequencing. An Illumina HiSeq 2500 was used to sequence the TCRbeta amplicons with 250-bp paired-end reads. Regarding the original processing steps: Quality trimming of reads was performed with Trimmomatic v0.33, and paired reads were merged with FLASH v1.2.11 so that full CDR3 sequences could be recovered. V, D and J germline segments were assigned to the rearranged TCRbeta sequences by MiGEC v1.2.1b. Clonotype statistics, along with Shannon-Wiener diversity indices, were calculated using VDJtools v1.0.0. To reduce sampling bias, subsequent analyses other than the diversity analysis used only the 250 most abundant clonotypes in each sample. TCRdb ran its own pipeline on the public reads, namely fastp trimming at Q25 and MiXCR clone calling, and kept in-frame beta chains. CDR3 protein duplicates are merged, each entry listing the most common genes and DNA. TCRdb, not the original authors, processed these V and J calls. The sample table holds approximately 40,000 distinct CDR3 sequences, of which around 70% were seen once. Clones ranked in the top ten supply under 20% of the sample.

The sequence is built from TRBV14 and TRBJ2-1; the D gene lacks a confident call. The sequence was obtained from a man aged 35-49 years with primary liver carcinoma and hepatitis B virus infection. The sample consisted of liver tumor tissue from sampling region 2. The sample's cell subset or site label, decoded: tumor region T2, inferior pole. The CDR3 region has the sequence CASSLTVSRSFF. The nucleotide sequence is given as TGTGCCAGCAGCCTTACAGTTTCCCGGTCGTTCTTT.